This section outlines one TCR beta chain sequence together with its context. No antigen is known for it. The data are from a study of radiotherapy plus CTLA-4 blockade in lung cancer. Whole-study context: Disease control was present in 30% to 40% of patients, and objective responses in around 20%. Study findings and constraints: Tumor-derived TCR clones expanded in blood after radiotherapy plus ipilimumab. Reports state that early shifts in blood T cell clones, with interferon-beta, best predicted response.

Sequenced by immunoSEQ multiplex PCR; TCRdb stores in-frame clones only, minus some. The data show about 87,000 clones, about 88% seen once. CDR3 length: 15 residues. The V and J ends lost 6 bases and 6 bases respectively, with 18 bases between them. CDR1 and CDR2 from the germline V gene are MNHEY and SMNVEV (reference sequence). Those patients who had chemo-refractory metastatic non-small-cell lung cancer were given focal radiation along with CTLA-4 blockade through ipilimumab. The chain recombines TRBV27 with TRBJ1-5, with D perhaps TRBD1 (5 bases). This receptor was taken from a human donor with non-small cell lung cancer that progressed on radiotherapy plus ipilimumab. The input for sequencing was peripheral blood, taken from a patient treated with radiotherapy plus ipilimumab. The chain's CDR3 is CASSPGGRRVQPQHF. CDR3 in DNA: TGTGCCAGCAGCCCCGGTGGCCGCAGGGTTCAGCCCCAGCATTTT.